This T cell receptor (beta chain) is from a study of technical replicates of blood from a handful of donors. Method: immunoSEQ multiplex PCR; TCRdb's copy keeps in-frame clones and lacks some. The table records around 76,000 clones, almost 98% of them present only once. The V end was cut by 10 bases, the J end by 3 bases, with 13 bases between. This CDR3 has 12 residues. CDR1 and CDR2 (germline): SNHLY, FYNNEI. This chain links TRBV2 with TRBJ2-7, with D possibly being TRBD1 (6 bases). Specimen: T cells isolated from PBMCs. This clonotype was obtained from a human donor in good health. In DNA form, the CDR3 reads TGTGCCATGTTAATGACAGGCTACGAGCAGTACTTC. Its translation is CAMLMTGYEQYF.